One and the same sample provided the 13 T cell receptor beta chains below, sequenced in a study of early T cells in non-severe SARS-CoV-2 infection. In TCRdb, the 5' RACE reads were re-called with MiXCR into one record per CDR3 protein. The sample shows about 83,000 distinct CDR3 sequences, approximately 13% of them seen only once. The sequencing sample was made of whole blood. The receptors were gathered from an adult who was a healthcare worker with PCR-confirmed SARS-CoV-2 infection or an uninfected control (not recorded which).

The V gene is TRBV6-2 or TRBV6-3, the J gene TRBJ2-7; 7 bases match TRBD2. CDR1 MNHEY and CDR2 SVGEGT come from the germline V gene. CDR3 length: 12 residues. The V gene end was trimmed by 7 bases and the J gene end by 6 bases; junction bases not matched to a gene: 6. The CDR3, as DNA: TGTGCCAGCACCCTGGGGGGGGTCGAGCAGTACTTC. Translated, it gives CASTLGGVEQYF.

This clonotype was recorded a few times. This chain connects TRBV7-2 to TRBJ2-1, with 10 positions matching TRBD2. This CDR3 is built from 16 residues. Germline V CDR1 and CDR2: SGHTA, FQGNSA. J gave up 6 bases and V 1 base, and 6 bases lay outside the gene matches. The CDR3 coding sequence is TGTGCCAGCAGCTTAGTTTTAACTAGCGGGACCAATGAGCAGTTCTTC. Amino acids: CASSLVLTSGTNEQFF.

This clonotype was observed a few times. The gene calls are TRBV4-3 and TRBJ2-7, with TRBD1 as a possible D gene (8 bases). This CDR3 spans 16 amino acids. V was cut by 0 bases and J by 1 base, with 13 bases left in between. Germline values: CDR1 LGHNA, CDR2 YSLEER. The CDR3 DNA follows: TGCGCCAGCAGCCAAGATGTACAGGGGGGGTCCTACGAGCAGTACTTC. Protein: CASSQDVQGGSYEQYF.

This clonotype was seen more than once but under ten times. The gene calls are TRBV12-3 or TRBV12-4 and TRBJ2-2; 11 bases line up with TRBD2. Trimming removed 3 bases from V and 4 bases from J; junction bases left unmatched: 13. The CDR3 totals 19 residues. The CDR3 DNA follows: TGTGCCAGCAGTTTTAGCGGGAGGGCCTTACACCGCCTCACCGGGGAGCTGTTTTTT. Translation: CASSFSGRALHRLTGELFF.

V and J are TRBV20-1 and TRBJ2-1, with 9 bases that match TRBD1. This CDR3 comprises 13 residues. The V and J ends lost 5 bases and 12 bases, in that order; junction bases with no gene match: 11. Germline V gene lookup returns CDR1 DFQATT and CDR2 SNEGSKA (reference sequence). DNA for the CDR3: TGCAGTGCTCGTAGAGACAGGGGGGTAGGGCAGTTCTTC. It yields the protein CSARRDRGVGQFF.

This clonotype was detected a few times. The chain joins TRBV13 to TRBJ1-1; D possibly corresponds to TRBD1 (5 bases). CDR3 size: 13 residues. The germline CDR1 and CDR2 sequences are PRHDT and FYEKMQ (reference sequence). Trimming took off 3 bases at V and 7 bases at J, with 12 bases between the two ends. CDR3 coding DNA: TGTGCCAGCAGCTTCAGGGTTACTGGTGAAGCTTTCTTT. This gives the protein CASSFRVTGEAFF.

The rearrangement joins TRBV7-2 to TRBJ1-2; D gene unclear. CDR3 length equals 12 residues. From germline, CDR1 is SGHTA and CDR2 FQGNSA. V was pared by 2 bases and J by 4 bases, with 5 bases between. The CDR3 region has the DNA TGTGCCAGCAGCTTATACAGCTATGGCTACACCTTC. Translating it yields CASSLYSYGYTF.

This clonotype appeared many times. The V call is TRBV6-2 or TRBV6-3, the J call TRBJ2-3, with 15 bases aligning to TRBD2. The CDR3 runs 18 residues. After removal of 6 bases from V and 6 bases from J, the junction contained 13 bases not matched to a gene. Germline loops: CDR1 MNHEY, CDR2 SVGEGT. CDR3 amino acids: CASSGGTSGRPRADTQYF. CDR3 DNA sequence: TGTGCCAGCAGCGGGGGGACTAGCGGGAGGCCCAGGGCCGATACGCAGTATTTT.

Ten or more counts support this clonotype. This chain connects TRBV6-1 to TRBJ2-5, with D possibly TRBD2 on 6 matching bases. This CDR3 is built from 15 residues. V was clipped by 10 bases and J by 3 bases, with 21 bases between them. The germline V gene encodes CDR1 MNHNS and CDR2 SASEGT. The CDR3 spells CATKRAGNAEETQYF. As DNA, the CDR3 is TGTGCCACCAAGCGGGCGGGGAATGCTGAAGAGACCCAGTACTTC.

The CDR3 region has the DNA TGTGCCAGCAGCGTAAGGGCCAATCAGCCCCAGCATTTT. Its protein product is CASSVRANQPQHF. The chain carries TRBV9 and TRBJ1-5; D unresolved. Trimming removed 1 base at V and 3 bases at J, with 5 bases between. Germline V gene data show CDR1 as SGDLS and CDR2 as YYNGEE. The CDR3 runs to 13 residues.

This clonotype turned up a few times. CDR3 region: CSVGSSNQPQHF. CDR3 sequence (DNA): TGCAGCGTTGGCTCGTCCAATCAGCCCCAGCATTTT. V is TRBV29-1 and J is TRBJ1-5; the D is unclear. Germline V gives CDR1 SQVTM, CDR2 ANQGSEA. CDR3 size: 12 residues. Trimming left V 4 bases short and J 3 bases short, with 7 bases between.

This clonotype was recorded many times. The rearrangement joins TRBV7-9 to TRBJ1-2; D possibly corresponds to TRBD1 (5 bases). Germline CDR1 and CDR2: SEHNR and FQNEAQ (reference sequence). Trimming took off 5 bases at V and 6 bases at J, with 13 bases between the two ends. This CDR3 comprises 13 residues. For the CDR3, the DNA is TGTGCCAGCAGCCCCGAAGGGGTAAATGGCTACACCTTC. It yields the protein CASSPEGVNGYTF.

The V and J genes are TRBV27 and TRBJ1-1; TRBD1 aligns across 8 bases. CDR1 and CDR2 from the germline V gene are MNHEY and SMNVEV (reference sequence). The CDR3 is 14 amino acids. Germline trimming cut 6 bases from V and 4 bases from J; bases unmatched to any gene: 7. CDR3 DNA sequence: TGTGCCAGCAGGGACGGACAGGGTTTCACTGAAGCTTTCTTT. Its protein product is CASRDGQGFTEAFF.